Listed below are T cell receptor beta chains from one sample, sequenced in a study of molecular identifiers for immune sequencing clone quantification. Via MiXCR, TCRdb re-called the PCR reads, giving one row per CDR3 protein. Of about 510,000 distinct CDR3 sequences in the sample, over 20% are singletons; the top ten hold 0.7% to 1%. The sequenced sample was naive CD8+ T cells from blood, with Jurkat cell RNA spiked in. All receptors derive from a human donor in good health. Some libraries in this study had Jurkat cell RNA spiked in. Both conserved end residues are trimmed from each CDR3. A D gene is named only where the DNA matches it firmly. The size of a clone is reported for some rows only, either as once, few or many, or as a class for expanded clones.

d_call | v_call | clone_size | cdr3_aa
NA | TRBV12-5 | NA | ASALYGINTGELF
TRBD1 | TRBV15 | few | ATSRTGGTNEKLF
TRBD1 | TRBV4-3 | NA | ASSQEPSPGGGSTDTQY
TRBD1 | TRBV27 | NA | ASITTGEAF
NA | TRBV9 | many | ASSVEGSGLDTQY
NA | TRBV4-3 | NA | ASSRTLGTEAF
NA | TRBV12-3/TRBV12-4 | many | ASSPVGRVDYGYT
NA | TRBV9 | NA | ASSVGGGLTDTQY
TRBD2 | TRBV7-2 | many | ASSLGSSGGAGTQY
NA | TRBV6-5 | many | ASSYLARGRGGDGYT
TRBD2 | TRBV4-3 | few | ASSPGHSGGYEQY
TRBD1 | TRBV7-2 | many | ASSLPRQGFNEKLF
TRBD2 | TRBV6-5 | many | ASSYVGTSREQY
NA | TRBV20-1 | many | SADPEQGGTEAF
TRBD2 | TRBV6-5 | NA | ASSYSKLAGGPYNEQF
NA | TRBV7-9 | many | ASSLQADTQY
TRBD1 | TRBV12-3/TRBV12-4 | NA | AGSLRIRGPDTQY
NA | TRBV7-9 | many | ASSLARITDTQY
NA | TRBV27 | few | ASSRANSYEQY
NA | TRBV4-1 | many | ASSQEQATEAF
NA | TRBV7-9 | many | ASSFYEAF
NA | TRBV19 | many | ASRNLDIVGNQPQH
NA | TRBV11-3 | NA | ASSAAGVEETQY
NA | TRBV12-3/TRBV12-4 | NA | ASSESTGTSGNTIY
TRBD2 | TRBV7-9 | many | ASSLSAGELFNEQF
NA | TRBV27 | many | ASSFWNGELF
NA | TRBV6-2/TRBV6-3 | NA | ASSYAGFSTDTQY
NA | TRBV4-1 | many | ASSQDYGEHTEAF